This TCR beta chain was sequenced for a study of control samples from healthy donors and cancer patients. This clone came up once. The V segment lost 5 bases and the J segment 7 bases; nucleotides outside the gene matches: 6. CDR1 is MNHEY and CDR2 is SMNVEV in the germline V gene (reference sequence). This CDR3 contains 14 residues. Data came from immunoSEQ multiplex PCR; TCRdb stores just in-frame clones and leaves some out. The sample holds 20,000 to 25,000 clones, roughly four fifths seen once. This receptor was identified in a man between 60 and 75 years old with head and neck cancer. The sequenced material came from PBMCs. The chain recombines TRBV27 with TRBJ2-1; 9 bases are a match to TRBD1. CDR3 DNA sequence: TGTGCCAGCAGTCCCGGGACAGGGTATAATGAGCAGTTCTTC. Amino acid sequence: CASSPGTGYNEQFF.